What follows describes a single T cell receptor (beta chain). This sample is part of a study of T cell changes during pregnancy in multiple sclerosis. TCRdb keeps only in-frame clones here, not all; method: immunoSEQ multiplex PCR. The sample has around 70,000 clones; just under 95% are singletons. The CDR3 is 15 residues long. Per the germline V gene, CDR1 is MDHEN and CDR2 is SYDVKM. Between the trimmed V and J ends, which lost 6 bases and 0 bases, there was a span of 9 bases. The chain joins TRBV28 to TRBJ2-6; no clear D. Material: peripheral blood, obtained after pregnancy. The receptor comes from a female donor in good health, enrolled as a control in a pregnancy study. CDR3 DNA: TGTGCCAGCAGCGCGGTGCGCTCTGGGGCCAACGTCCTGACTTTC. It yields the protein CASSAVRSGANVLTF.